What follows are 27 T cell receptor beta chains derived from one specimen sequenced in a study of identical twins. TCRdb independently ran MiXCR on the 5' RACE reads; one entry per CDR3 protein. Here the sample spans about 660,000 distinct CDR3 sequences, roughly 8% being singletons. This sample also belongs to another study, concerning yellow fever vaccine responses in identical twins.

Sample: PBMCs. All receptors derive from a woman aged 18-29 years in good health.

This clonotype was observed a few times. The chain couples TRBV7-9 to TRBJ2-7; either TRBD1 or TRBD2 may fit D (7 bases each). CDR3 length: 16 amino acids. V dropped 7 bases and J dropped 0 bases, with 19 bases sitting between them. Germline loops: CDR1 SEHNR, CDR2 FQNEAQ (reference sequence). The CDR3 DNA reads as TGTGCCAGCACACCTAGCAGGGGGGGAAGCTCCTACGAGCAGTACTTC. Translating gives CASTPSRGGSSYEQYF.

The CDR3 region has the DNA TGTGCCAGCAGACCCCTAGCAACCGGGGAGCTGTTTTTT. Its protein is CASRPLATGELFF. The rearrangement uses TRBV5-6 and TRBJ2-2; a weak D match, TRBD2 (5 bases). The CDR3 contains 13 residues. Germline V lookup: CDR1 SGHDT, CDR2 YYEEEE. The V gene lost 5 bases and the J gene lost 5 bases, with 10 bases spanning the gap.

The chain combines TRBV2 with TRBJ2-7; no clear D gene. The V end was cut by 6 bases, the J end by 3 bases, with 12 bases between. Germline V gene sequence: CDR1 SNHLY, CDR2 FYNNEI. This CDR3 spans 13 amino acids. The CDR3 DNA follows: TGTGCCAGCAGCGCAGAGGTTATCTACGAGCAGTACTTC. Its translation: CASSAEVIYEQYF.

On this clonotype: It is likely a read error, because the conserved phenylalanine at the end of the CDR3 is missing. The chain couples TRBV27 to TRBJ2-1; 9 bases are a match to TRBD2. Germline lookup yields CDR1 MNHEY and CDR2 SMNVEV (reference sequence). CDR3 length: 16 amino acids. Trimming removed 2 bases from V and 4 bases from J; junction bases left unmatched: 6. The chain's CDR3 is CASSLIASGVYNEQFL. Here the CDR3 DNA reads TGTGCCAGCAGTTTAATCGCTAGCGGGGTATACAATGAGCAGTTCTTA.

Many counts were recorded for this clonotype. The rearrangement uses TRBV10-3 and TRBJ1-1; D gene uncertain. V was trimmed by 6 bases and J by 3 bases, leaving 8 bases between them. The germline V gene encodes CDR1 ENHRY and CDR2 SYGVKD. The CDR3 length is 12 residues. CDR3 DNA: TGTGCCATCAGCCCCGGTGACACTGAAGCTTTCTTT. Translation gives CAISPGDTEAFF.

The CDR3: CASKTGDETQYF. In nucleotides, the CDR3 is TGTGCCAGTAAAACAGGGGATGAGACCCAGTACTTC. J is TRBJ2-5 and V is TRBV19; TRBD1 matches at 7 bases. Germline CDR1 reads LNHDA; CDR2 reads SQIVND (reference sequence). The CDR3 totals 12 residues. V was clipped by 7 bases and J by 5 bases; unmatched bases: 4. Full variable domain (outside the CDR3, taken from reference TRBV19 and TRBJ2-5): DGGITQSPKYLFRKEGQNVTLSCEQNLNHDAMYWYRQDPGQGLRLIYYSQIVNDFQKGDIAEGYSVSREKKESFPLTVTSAQKNPTAFYLCASKTGDETQYFGPGTRLLVL.

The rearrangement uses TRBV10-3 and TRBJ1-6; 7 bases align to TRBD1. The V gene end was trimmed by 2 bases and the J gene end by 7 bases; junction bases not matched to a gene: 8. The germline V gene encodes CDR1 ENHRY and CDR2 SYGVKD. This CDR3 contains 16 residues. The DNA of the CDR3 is TGTGCCATCAGTGAGGGTGGCAGGGGGATCAATTCACCCCTCCACTTT. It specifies CAISEGGRGINSPLHF.

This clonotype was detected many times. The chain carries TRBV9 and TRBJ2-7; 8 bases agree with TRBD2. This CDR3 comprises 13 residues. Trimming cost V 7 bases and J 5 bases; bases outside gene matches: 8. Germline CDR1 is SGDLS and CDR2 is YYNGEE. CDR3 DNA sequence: TGTGCCAGCGCTGGGCGCGGGGGGAACGAGCAGTACTTC. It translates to CASAGRGGNEQYF.

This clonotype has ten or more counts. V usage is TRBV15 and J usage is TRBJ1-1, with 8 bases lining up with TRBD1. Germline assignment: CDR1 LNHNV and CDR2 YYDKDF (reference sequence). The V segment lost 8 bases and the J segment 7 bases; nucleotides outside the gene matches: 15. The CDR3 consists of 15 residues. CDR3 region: CATRESRDRFSEAFF. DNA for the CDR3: TGTGCCACCCGGGAGTCCCGGGACAGGTTTAGTGAAGCTTTCTTT.

CDR3 sequence reads: CANRPSGIDTASYNEQFF. The CDR3 nucleotides are TGCGCCAACCGGCCTAGCGGGATCGATACGGCCTCCTACAATGAGCAGTTCTTC. The rearrangement uses TRBV10-1 and TRBJ2-1; 9 bases line up with TRBD2. V lost 10 bases and J lost 0; bases outside the gene matches: 16. The V gene's germline CDR1 is WNHNN and CDR2 SYGVQD (reference sequence). This CDR3 has 18 amino acids.

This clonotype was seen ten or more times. The CDR3 DNA is TGTGCCATCACCAAGGAGACGGACAATGAGCAGTTCTTC. Residues: CAITKETDNEQFF. The chain is built from TRBV10-3 and TRBJ2-1; no clear D. The germline V gene encodes CDR1 ENHRY and CDR2 SYGVKD. CDR3 length equals 13 residues. Trimming removed 7 bases from V and 5 bases from J, with 12 bases in between.

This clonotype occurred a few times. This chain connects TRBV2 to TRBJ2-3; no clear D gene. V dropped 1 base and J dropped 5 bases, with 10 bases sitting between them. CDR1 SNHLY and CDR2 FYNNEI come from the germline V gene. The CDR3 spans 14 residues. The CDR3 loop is CASSEEWVQDTQYF. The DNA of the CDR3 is TGTGCCAGCAGTGAAGAATGGGTCCAAGATACGCAGTATTTT.

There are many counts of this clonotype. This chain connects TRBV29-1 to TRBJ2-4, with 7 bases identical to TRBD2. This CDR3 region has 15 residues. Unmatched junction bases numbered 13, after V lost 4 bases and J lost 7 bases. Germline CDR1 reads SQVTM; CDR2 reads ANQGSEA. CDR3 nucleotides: TGCAGCGTTGGGGGGGGGACCCCGGAGTTTAACATTCAGTACTTC. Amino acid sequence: CSVGGGTPEFNIQYF.

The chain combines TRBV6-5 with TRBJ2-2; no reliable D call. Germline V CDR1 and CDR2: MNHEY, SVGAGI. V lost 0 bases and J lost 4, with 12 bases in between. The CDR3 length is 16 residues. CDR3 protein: CASSYSTDWITGELFF. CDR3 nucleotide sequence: TGTGCCAGCAGTTACTCCACCGACTGGATCACCGGGGAGCTGTTTTTT.

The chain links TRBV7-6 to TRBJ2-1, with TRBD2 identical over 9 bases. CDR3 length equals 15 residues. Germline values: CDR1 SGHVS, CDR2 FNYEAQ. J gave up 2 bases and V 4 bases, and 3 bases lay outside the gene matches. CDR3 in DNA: TGTGCCAGCAGCTCAGCGGGAGGTGCCTACAATGAGCAGTTCTTC. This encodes CASSSAGGAYNEQFF.

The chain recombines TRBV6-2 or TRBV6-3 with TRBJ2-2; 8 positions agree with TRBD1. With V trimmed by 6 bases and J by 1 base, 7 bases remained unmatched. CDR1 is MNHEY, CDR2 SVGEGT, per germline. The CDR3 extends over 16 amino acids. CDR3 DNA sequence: TGTGCCAGCAGACGGTTCGGACAGGGGAACACCGGGGAGCTGTTTTTT. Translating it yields CASRRFGQGNTGELFF.

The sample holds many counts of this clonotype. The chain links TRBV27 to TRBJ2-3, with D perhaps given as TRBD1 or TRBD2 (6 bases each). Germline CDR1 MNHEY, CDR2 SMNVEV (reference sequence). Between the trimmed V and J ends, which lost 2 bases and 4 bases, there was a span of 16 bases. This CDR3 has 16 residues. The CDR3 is CASSLTGLGGADTQYF. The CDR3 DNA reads TGTGCCAGCAGTTTAACCGGGTTGGGGGGCGCAGATACGCAGTATTTT.

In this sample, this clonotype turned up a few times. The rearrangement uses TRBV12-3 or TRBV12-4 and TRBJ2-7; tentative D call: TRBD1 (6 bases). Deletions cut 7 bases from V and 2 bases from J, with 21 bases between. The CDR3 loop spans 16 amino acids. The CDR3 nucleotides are TGTGCCAGCACCCAGGCTTCCGGGACATTGCCCTACGAGCAGTACTTC. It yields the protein CASTQASGTLPYEQYF.

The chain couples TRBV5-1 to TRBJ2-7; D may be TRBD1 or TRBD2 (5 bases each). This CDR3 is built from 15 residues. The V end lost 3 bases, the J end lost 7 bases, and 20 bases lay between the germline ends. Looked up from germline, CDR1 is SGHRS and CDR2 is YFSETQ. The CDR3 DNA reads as TGCGCCAGCAGCTACCAGATAGGGGCTAGCTCGGAGCAGTACTTC. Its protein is CASSYQIGASSEQYF.

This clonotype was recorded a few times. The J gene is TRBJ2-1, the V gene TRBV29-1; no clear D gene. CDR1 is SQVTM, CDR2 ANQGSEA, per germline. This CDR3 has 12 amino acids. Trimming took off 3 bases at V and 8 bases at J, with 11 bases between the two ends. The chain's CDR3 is CSVDWSDDEQFF. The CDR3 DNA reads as TGCAGCGTTGATTGGTCCGACGATGAGCAGTTCTTC.

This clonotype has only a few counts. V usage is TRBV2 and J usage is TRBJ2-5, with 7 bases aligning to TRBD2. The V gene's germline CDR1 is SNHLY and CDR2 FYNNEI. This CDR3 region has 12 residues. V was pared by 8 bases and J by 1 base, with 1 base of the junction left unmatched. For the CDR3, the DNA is TGTGCCAGCGGGGGGGTCCAAGAGACCCAGTACTTC. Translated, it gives CASGGVQETQYF. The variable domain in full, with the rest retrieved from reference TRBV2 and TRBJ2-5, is EPEVTQTPSHQVTQMGQEVILRCVPISNHLYFYWYRQILGQKVEFLVSFYNNEISEKSEIFDDQFSVERPDGSNFTLKIRSTKLEDSAMYFCASGGVQETQYFGPGTRLLVL.

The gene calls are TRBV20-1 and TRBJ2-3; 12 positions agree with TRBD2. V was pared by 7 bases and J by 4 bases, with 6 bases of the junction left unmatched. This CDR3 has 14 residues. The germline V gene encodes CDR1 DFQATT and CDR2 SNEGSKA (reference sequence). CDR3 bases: TGCAGTGGTCAGACTAGCGGGAGTGCAGATACGCAGTATTTT. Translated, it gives CSGQTSGSADTQYF.

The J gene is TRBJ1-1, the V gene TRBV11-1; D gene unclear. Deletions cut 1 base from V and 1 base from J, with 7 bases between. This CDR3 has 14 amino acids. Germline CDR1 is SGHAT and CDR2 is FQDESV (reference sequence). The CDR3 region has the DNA TGTGCCAGCAGCTTAGGGACGTGGAACACTGAAGCTTTCTTT. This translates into CASSLGTWNTEAFF. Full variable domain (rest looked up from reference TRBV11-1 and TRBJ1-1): EAEVAQSPRYKITEKSQAVAFWCDPISGHATLYWYRQILGQGPELLVQFQDESVVDDSQLPKDRFSAERLKGVDSTLKIQPAELGDSAMYLCASSLGTWNTEAFFGQGTRLTVV.

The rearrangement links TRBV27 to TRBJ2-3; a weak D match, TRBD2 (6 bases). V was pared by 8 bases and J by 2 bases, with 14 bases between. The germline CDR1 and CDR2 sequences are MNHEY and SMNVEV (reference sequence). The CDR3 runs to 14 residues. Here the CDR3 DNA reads TGTGCCAGCCGCAGCGGGCTCTACACAGATACGCAGTATTTT. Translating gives CASRSGLYTDTQYF.

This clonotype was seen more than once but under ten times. In DNA form, the CDR3 reads TGTGCCAGCAGTTCCGCCCTTACGACAGATACGCAGTATTTT. Translating it yields CASSSALTTDTQYF. This chain links TRBV6-5 with TRBJ2-3, with unresolved D. V lost 4 bases to trimming and J lost 3 bases, with 11 bases between them. CDR1 is MNHEY, CDR2 SVGAGI, per germline. The CDR3 consists of 14 residues.

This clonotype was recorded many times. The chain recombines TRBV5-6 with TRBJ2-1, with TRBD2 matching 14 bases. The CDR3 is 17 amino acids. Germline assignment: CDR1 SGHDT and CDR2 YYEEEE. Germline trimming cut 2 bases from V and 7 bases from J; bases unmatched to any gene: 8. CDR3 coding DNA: TGTGCCAGCAGCTTAGAAAGACTAGCGGGAGGGCAGAATGAGCAGTTCTTC. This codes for CASSLERLAGGQNEQFF.

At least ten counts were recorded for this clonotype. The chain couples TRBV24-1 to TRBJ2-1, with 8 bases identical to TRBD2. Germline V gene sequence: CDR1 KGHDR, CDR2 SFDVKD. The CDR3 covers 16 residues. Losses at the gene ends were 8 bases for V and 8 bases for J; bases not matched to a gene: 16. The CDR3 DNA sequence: TGTGCCACCACCTCATCTAACGCCGGGAGGGAGGATGAGCAGTTCTTC. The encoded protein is CATTSSNAGREDEQFF.